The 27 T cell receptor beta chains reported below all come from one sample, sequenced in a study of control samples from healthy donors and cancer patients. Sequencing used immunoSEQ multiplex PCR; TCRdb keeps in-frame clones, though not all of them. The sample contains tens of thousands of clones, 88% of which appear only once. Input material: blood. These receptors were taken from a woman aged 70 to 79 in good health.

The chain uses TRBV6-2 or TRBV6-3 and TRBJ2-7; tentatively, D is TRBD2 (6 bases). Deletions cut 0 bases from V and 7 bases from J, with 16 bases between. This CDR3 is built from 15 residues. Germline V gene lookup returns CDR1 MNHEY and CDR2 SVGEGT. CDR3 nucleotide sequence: TGTGCCAGCAGTTACTCGGTCGGAGGAGGGTGGGAGCAGTACTTC. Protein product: CASSYSVGGGWEQYF.

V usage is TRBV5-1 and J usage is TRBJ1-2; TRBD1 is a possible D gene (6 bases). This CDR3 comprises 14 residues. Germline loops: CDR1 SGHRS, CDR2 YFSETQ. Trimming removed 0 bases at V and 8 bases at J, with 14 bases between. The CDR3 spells CASSLGAGDRGYTF. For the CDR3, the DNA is TGCGCCAGCAGCTTGGGGGCAGGGGACCGGGGCTACACCTTC.

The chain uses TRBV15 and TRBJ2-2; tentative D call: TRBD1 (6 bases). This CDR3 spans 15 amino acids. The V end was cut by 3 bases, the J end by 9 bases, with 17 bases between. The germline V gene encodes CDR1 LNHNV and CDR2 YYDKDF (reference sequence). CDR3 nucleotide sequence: TGTGCCACCAGCAGTGGGGGCCTTGGTCCCCGGGAGCTGTTTTTT. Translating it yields CATSSGGLGPRELFF.

CDR3 DNA sequence: TGCAGCGGCCACAGGGGTAACACTGAAGCTTTCTTT. It codes for CSGHRGNTEAFF. The chain has TRBV29-1 and TRBJ1-1, with 7 bases aligning to TRBD1. Germline loops: CDR1 SQVTM, CDR2 ANQGSEA. This CDR3 contains 12 residues. V dropped 7 bases and J dropped 2; count of bases not matched to a gene: 4.

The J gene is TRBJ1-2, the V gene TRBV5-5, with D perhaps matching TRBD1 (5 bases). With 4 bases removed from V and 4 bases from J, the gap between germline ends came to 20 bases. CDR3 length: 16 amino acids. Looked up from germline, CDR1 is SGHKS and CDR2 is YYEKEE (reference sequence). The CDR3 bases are TGTGCCAGCAGCCCGGACTTAGGCGGGACGCTCTATGGCTACACCTTC. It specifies CASSPDLGGTLYGYTF.

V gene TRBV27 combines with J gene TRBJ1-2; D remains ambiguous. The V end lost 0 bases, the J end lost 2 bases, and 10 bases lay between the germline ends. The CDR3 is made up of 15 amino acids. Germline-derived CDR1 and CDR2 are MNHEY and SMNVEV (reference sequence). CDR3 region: CASSLSTEPNYGYTF. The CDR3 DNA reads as TGTGCCAGCAGTTTATCGACCGAACCGAACTATGGCTACACCTTC.

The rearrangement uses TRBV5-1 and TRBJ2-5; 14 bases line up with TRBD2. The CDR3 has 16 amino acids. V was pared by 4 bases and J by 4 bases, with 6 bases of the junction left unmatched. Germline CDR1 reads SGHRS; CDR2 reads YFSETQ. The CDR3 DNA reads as TGCGCCAGCAGCCTTGGACTAGCGGGAGGAGGAGAGACCCAGTACTTC. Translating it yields CASSLGLAGGGETQYF.

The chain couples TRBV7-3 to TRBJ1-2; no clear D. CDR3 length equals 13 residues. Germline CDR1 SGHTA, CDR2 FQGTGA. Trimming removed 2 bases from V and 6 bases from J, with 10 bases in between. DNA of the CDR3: TGTGCCAGCAGCTTAGGAGTGGGTCATGGCTACACCTTC. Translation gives CASSLGVGHGYTF.

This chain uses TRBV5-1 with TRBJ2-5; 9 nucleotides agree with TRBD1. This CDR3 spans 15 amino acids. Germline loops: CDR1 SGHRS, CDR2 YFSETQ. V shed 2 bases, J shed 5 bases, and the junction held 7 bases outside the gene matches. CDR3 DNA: TGCGCCAGCAGCTTTGGGACAGGGTCTTCGGAGACCCAGTACTTC. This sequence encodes CASSFGTGSSETQYF.

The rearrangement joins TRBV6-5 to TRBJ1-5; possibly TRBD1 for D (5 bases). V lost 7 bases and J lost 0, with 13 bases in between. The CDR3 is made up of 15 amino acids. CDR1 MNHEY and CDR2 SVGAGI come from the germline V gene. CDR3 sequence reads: CASTLGQISNQPQHF. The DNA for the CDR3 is TGTGCCAGCACCCTGGGGCAGATTAGCAATCAGCCCCAGCATTTT.

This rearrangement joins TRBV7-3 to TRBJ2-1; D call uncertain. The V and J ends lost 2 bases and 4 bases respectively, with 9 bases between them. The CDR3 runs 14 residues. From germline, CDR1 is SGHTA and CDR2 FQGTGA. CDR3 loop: CASSLGVEYNEQFF. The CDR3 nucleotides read TGTGCCAGCAGCTTAGGGGTGGAATACAATGAGCAGTTCTTC.

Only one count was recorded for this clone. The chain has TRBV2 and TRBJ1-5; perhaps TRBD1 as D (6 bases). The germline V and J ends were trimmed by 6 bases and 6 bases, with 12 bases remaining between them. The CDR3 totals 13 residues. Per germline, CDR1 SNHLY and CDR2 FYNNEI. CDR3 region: CASSNREGQPQHF. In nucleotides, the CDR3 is TGTGCCAGCAGCAACAGGGAGGGTCAGCCCCAGCATTTT. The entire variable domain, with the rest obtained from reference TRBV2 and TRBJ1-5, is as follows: EPEVTQTPSHQVTQMGQEVILRCVPISNHLYFYWYRQILGQKVEFLVSFYNNEISEKSEIFDDQFSVERPDGSNFTLKIRSTKLEDSAMYFCASSNREGQPQHFGDGTRLSIL.

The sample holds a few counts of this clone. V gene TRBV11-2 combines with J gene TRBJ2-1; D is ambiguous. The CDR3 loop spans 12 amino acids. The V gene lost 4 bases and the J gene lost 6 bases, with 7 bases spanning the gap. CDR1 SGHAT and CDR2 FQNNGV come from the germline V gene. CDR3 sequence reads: CASSSWGNEQFF. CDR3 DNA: TGTGCCAGCAGCTCCTGGGGCAATGAGCAGTTCTTC.

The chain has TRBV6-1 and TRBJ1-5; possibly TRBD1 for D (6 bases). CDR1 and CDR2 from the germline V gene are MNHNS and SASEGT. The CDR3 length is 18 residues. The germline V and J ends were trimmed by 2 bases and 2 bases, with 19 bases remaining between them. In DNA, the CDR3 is TGTGCCAGCAGTGAACCTAACCAGGGGTATCAAGGCAATCAGCCCCAGCATTTT. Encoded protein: CASSEPNQGYQGNQPQHF.

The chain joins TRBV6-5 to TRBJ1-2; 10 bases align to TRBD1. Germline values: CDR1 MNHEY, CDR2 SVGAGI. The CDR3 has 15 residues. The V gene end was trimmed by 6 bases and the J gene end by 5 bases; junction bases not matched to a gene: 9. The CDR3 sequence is CASRRDRDRGYGYTF. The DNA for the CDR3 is TGTGCCAGCAGGCGAGACCGGGACAGGGGTTATGGCTACACCTTC.

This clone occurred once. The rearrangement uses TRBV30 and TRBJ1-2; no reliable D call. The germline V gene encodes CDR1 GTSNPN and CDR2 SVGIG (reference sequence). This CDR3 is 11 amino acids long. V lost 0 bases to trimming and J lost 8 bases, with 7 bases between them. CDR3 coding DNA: TGTGCCTGGAGTGTCAACTGGGGCTACACCTTC. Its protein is CAWSVNWGYTF.

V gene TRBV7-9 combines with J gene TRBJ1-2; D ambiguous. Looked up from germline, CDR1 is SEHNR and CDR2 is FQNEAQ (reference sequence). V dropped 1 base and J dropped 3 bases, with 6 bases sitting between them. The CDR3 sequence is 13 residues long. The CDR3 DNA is TGTGCCAGCAGCTTAGACCCGTACTATGGCTACACCTTC. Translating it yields CASSLDPYYGYTF.

This CDR3 reads CASSIRPSHGNTEAFF. The DNA of the CDR3 is TGTGCCAGCAGTATTCGGCCGAGCCACGGTAACACTGAAGCTTTCTTT. The J gene is TRBJ1-1, the V gene TRBV25-1; D is unclear. The CDR3 is 16 residues long. Germline V lookup: CDR1 MGHDK, CDR2 SYGVNS. V gave up 5 bases and J gave up 2 bases, with 18 bases separating them.

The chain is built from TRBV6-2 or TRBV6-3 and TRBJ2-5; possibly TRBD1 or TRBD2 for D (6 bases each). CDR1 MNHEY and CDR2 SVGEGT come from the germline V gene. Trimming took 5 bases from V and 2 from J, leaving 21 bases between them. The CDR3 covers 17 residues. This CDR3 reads CASSKSPTKGGQETQYF. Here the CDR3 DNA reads TGTGCCAGCAGTAAATCCCCCACGAAGGGGGGACAAGAGACCCAGTACTTC.

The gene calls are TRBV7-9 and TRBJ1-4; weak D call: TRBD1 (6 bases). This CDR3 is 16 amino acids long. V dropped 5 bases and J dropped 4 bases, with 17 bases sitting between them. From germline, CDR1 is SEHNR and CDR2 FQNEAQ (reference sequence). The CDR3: CASSPSGGQLNEKLFF. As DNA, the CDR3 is TGTGCCAGCAGCCCCTCGGGGGGACAACTTAATGAAAAACTGTTTTTT.

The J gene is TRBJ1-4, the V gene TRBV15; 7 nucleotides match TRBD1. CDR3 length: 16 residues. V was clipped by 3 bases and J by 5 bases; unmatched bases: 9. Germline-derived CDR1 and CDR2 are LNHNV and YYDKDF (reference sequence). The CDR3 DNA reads TGTGCCACCAGCAGTTTCGACAGGGTGGAAAATGAAAAACTGTTTTTT. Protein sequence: CATSSFDRVENEKLFF.

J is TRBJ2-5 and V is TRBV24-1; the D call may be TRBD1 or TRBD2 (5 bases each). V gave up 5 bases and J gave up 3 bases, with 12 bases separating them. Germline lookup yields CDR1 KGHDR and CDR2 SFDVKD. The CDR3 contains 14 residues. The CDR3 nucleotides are TGTGCCACCAGTGCCAAGAGGGGAAAAGAGACCCAGTACTTC. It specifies CATSAKRGKETQYF.

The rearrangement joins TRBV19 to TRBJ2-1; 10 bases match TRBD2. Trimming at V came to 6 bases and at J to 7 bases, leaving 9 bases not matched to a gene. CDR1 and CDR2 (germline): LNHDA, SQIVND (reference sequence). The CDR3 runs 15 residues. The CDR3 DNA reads TGTGCCAGTAGGGGTCTAGCGGGAGAAAATAATGAGCAGTTCTTC. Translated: CASRGLAGENNEQFF. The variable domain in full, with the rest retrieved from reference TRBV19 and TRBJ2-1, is DGGITQSPKYLFRKEGQNVTLSCEQNLNHDAMYWYRQDPGQGLRLIYYSQIVNDFQKGDIAEGYSVSREKKESFPLTVTSAQKNPTAFYLCASRGLAGENNEQFFGPGTRLTVL.

The CDR3 reads CASSYPTAGVSRFEAFF. The CDR3 DNA is TGTGCCAGCAGTTACCCGACGGCGGGAGTAAGCAGGTTCGAAGCTTTCTTT. The chain recombines TRBV6-2 or TRBV6-3 with TRBJ1-1; D is unclear. V dropped 2 bases and J dropped 8 bases, with 24 bases sitting between them. Germline CDR1 reads MNHEY; CDR2 reads SVGEGT. This CDR3 region has 17 residues.

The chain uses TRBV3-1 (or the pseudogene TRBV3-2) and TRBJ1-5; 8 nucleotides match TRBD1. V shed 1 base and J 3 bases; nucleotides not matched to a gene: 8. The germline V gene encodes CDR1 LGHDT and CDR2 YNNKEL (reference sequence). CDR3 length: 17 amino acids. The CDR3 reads CASSQGETGVDNQPQHF. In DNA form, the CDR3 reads TGTGCCAGCAGCCAAGGCGAGACAGGGGTAGACAATCAGCCCCAGCATTTT.

The CDR3 coding sequence is TGTGCCACCAAGGACCTCGCCTGGGGCTACACCTTC. Encoded protein: CATKDLAWGYTF. The chain is built from TRBV25-1 and TRBJ1-2; D is ambiguous. CDR1 is MGHDK, CDR2 SYGVNS, per germline. The V gene lost 10 bases and the J gene lost 8 bases, with 17 bases spanning the gap. The CDR3 has 12 amino acids.

CDR3 amino acids: CASSMGTGLNSPLHF. Written as DNA, the CDR3 is TGTGCCAGTAGTATGGGGACAGGACTTAATTCACCCCTCCACTTT. This sequence joins TRBV19 and TRBJ1-6, with 8 bases identical to TRBD1. Germline trimming cut 3 bases from V and 6 bases from J; bases unmatched to any gene: 4. The germline gives CDR1 LNHDA, CDR2 SQIVND (reference sequence). The CDR3 extends over 15 amino acids.